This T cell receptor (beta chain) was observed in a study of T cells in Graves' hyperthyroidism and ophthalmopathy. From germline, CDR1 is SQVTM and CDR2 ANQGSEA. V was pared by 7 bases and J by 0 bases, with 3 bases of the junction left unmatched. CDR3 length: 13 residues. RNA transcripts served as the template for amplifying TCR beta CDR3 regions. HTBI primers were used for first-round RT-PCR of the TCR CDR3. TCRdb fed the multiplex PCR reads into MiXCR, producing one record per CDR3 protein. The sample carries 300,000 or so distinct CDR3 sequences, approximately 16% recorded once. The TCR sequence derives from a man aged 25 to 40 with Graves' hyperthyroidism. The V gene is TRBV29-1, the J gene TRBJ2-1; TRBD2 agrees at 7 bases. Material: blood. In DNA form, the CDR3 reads TGCAGCGCCCTAGCGGACTCCTACAATGAGCAGTTCTTC. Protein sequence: CSALADSYNEQFF.